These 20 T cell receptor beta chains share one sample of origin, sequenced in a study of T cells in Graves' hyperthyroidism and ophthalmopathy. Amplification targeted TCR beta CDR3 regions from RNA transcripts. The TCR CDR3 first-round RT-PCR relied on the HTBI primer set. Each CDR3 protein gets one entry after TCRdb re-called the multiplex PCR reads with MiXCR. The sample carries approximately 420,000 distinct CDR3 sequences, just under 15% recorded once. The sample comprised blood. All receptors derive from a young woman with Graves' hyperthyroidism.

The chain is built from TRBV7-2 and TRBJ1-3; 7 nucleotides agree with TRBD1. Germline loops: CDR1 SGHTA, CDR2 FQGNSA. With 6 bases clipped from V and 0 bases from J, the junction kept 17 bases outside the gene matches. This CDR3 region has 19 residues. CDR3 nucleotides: TGTGCCAGCAGTAAACTCAGACCGGGACAGTTCGACTCTGGAAACACCATATATTTT. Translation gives CASSKLRPGQFDSGNTIYF. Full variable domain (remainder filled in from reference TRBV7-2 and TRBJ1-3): GAGVSQSPSNKVTEKGKDVELRCDPISGHTALYWYRQSLGQGLEFLIYFQGNSAPDKSGLPSDRFSAERTGGSVSTLTIQRTQQEDSAVYLCASSKLRPGQFDSGNTIYFGEGSWLTVV.

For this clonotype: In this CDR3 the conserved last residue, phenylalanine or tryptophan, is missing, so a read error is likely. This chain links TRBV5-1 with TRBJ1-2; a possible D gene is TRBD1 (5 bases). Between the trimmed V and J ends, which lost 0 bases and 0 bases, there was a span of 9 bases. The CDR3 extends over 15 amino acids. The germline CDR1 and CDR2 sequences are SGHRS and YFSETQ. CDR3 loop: CASSLVAGTNYGYTL. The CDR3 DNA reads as TGCGCCAGCAGCTTGGTGGCAGGGACTAACTATGGCTACACCCTC.

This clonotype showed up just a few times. This CDR3 reads CASSRTSGFANEQFF. The CDR3 nucleotides are TGTGCCAGCAGCCGGACTAGCGGATTTGCCAATGAGCAGTTCTTC. V usage is TRBV3-1 and J usage is TRBJ2-1; 10 nucleotides align to TRBD2. The CDR3 runs 15 residues. The J segment lost 6 bases and the V segment lost 4 bases, leaving 6 bases of the junction unmatched. Germline CDR1 is LGHDT and CDR2 is YNNKEL (reference sequence).

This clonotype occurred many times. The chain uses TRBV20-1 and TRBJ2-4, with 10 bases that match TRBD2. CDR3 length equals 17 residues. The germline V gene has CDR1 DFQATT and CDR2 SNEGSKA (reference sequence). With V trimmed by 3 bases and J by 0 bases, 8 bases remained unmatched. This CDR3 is CSASPASGRVAKNIQYF. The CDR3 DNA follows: TGCAGTGCTAGCCCGGCTAGCGGGAGAGTAGCCAAAAACATTCAGTACTTC.

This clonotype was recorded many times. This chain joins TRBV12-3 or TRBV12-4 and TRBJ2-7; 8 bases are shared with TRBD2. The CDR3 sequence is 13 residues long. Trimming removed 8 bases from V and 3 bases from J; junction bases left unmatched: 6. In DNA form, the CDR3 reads TGTGCCAGCGGTTGGACTAGCAACTACGAGCAGTACTTC. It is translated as CASGWTSNYEQYF.

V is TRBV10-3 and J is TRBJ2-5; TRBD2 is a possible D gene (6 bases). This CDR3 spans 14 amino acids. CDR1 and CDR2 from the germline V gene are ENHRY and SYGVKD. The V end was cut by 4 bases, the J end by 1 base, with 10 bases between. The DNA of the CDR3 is TGTGCCATCAGTGCAGCGGGCCTCCAAGAGACCCAGTACTTC. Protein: CAISAAGLQETQYF.

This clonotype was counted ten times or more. CDR3 sequence (DNA): TGTGCCACCAGTGACAGCCGGACCGGCTACGAGCAGTACTTC. The encoded protein is CATSDSRTGYEQYF. This chain connects TRBV24-1 to TRBJ2-7; D is unclear. Germline CDR1 and CDR2: KGHDR and SFDVKD. V gave up 4 bases and J gave up 3 bases, with 12 bases separating them. The CDR3 is 14 residues long.

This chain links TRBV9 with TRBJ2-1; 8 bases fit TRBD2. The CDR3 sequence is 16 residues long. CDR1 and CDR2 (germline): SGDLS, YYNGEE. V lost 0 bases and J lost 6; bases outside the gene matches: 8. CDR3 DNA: TGTGCCAGCAGCGTAGGTCCAGCGGGAGTCTCCAATGAGCAGTTCTTC. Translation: CASSVGPAGVSNEQFF.

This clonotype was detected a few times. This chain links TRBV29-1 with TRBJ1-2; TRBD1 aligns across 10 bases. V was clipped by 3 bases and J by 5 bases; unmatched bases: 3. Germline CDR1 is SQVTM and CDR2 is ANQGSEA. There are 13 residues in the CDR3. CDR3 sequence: CSVEDRGRYGYTF. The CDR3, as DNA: TGCAGCGTTGAGGACAGGGGGAGATATGGCTACACCTTC.

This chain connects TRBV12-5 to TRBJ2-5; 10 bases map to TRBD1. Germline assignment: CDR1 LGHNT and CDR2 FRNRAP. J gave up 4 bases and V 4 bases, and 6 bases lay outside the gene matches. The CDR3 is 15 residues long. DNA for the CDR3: TGTGCTAGTGGTTCAATCGACAGGGGGCGAGAGACCCAGTACTTC. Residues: CASGSIDRGRETQYF.

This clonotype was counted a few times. The CDR3 DNA reads TGTGCCAGCAGCCAAGATCCGCAAGGCCCCTACGAGCAGTACTTC. This translates into CASSQDPQGPYEQYF. V is TRBV4-2 and J is TRBJ2-7; D gene uncertain. This CDR3 is 15 amino acids long. The ends were cut back, 0 bases at V and 2 bases at J, with 11 bases in the middle. The germline V gene encodes CDR1 LGHNA and CDR2 YNFKEQ.

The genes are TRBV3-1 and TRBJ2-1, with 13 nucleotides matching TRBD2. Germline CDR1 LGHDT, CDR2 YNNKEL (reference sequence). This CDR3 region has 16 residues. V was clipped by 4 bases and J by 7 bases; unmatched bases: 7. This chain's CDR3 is CASSRRTSGRRNEQFF. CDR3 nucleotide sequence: TGTGCCAGCAGCCGCCGGACTAGCGGGAGACGGAATGAGCAGTTCTTC.

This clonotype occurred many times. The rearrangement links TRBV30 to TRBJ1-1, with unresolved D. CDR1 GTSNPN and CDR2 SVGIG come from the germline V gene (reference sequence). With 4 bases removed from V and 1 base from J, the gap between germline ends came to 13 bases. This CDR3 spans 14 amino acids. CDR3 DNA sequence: TGTGCCTGGAAAGGACTCCTGCCGAACACTGAAGCTTTCTTT. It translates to CAWKGLLPNTEAFF. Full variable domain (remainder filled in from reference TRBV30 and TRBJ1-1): SQTIHQWPATLVQPVGSPLSLECTVEGTSNPNLYWYRQAAGRGLQLLFYSVGIGQISSEVPQNLSASRPQDRQFILSSKKLLLSDSGFYLCAWKGLLPNTEAFFGQGTRLTVV.

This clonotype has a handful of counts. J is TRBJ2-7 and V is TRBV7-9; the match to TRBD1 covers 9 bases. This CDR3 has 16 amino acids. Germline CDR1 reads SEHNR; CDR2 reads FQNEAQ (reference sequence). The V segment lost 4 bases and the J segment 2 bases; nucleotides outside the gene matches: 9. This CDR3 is CASSSRRQGGTYEQYF. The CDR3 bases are TGTGCCAGCAGCTCGAGAAGACAGGGGGGTACCTACGAGCAGTACTTC.

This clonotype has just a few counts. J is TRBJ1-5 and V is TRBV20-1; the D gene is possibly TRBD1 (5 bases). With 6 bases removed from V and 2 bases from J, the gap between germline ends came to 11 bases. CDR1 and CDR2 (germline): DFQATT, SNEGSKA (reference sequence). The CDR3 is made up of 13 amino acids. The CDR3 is CSAGGKGNQPQHF. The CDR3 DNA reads TGCAGTGCCGGGGGGAAGGGCAATCAGCCCCAGCATTTT.

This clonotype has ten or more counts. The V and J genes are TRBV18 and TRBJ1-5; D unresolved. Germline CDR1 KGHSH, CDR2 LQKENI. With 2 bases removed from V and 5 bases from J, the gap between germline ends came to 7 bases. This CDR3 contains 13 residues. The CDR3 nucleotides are TGTGCCAGCTCACCAACCCAGGATCAGCCCCAGCATTTT. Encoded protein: CASSPTQDQPQHF.

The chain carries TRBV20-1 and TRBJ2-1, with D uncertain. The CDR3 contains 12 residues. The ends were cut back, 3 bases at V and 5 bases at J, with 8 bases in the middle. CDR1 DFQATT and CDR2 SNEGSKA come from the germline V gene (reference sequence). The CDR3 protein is CSASNRNNEQFF. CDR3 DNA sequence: TGCAGTGCTAGTAACAGAAACAATGAGCAGTTCTTC.

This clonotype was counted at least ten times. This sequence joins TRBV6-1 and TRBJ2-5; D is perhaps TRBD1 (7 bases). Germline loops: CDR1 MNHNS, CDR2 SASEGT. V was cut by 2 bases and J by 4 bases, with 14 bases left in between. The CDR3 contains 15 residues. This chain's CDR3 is CASSERPQGGETQYF. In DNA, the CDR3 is TGTGCCAGCAGTGAACGGCCCCAGGGGGGAGAGACCCAGTACTTC.

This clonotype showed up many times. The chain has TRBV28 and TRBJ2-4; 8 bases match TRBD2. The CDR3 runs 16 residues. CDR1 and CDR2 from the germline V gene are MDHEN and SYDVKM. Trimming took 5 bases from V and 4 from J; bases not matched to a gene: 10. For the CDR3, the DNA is TGTGCCAGCAGTCCAAAGGTAGCGGGGAGAAAAAACATTCAGTACTTC. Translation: CASSPKVAGRKNIQYF.

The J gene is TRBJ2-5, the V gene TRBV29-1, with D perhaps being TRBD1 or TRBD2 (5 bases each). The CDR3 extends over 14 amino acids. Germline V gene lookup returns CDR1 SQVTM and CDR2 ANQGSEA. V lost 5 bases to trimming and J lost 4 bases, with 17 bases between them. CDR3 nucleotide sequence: TGCAGCGTTTCGGGACGGTTAACAAGAGAGACCCAGTACTTC. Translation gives CSVSGRLTRETQYF.